The 3 T cell receptor beta chains presented below share a single source sample, sequenced in a study of T cell repertoires in cytomegalovirus infection. TCRdb used MiXCR to reprocess the reads, holding one entry per CDR3 protein. The data hold about 340,000 distinct CDR3 sequences, with 25% to 30% observed a single time. These receptors have no identified antigens. This material consisted of cultured PBMCs, taken from culture after CMV antigen stimulation. These receptors all come from a human donor in good health (CMV status not recorded). Some clones in this sample may be carry-over from other donors' samples.

In this sample, this clonotype turned up a few times. V is TRBV7-3 and J is TRBJ2-1; D call uncertain. Trimming removed 2 bases from V and 4 bases from J, with 9 bases in between. Germline CDR1 SGHTA, CDR2 FQGTGA. The CDR3 covers 14 residues. The CDR3 reads CASSLEGTYNEQFF. The CDR3 nucleotides read TGTGCCAGCAGCTTAGAAGGTACTTACAATGAGCAGTTCTTC.

In this sample, this clonotype turned up a few times. The chain has TRBV12-3 or TRBV12-4 and TRBJ1-2; D gene uncertain. The germline V and J ends were trimmed by 3 bases and 4 bases, with 6 bases remaining between them. CDR3 size: 12 residues. CDR3 in amino acids: CASSFRPYGYTF. CDR3 nucleotide sequence: TGTGCCAGCAGTTTCAGGCCCTATGGCTACACCTTC.

This clonotype was counted many times. V gene TRBV7-8 combines with J gene TRBJ1-1; TRBD1 matches at 10 bases. Germline values: CDR1 SGHVS, CDR2 FQNEAQ. The length of the CDR3 is 15 residues. V shed 5 bases and J 6 bases; nucleotides not matched to a gene: 9. The CDR3 region has the DNA TGTGCCAGCAGCCTCCTACTCGGGACAGGGGCTGAAGCTTTCTTT. Protein product: CASSLLLGTGAEAFF.